This entry lists 8 T cell receptor beta chains sequenced from one sample in a study of tumor-infiltrating lymphocytes in localized non-small cell lung cancer. Using immunoSEQ multiplex PCR, the repertoire was profiled, and TCRdb retains in-frame clones only, with some absent. The table shows about 15,000 clones, with around 75% occurring only once. Sequenced material: lung tumor tissue. The receptor source for this set is a human donor with non-small cell lung cancer.

The J gene is TRBJ2-3, the V gene TRBV6-6; 10 bases are a match to TRBD2. Germline lookup yields CDR1 MNHNY and CDR2 SVGAGI (reference sequence). V shed 2 bases, J shed 5 bases, and the junction held 7 bases outside the gene matches. There are 16 residues in the CDR3. The CDR3 nucleotides read TGTGCCAGCAGTTACCCTAGCGGGGGTAAGGTAGATACGCAGTATTTT. Its protein is CASSYPSGGKVDTQYF.

The rearrangement joins TRBV27 to TRBJ1-2; D unresolved. Trimming pared 5 bases from V and 1 base from J, leaving 11 bases between. Germline V gene lookup returns CDR1 MNHEY and CDR2 SMNVEV (reference sequence). The CDR3 extends over 14 amino acids. The CDR3 nucleotides are TGTGCCAGCAGTATAAGCCGGGTTAACTATGGCTACACCTTC. Translated, it gives CASSISRVNYGYTF.

J is TRBJ2-6 and V is TRBV29-1, with D unclear. CDR1 SQVTM and CDR2 ANQGSEA come from the germline V gene. V was clipped by 4 bases and J by 0 bases, with 7 bases between them. The CDR3 sequence is 14 residues long. The CDR3 here is CSVARGSGANVLTF. Here the CDR3 DNA reads TGCAGCGTTGCCCGAGGCTCTGGGGCCAACGTCCTGACTTTC.

This chain connects TRBV29-1 to TRBJ2-2; D possibly corresponds to TRBD2 (7 bases). Germline-derived CDR1 and CDR2 are SQVTM and ANQGSEA. This CDR3 has 14 residues. V was clipped by 6 bases and J by 1 base, with 12 bases between them. The CDR3, as DNA: TGCAGCGTCTCGGGGGGCAAGAACACCGGGGAGCTGTTTTTT. Translated: CSVSGGKNTGELFF.

This clone was counted once. The rearrangement joins TRBV5-1 to TRBJ1-5, with 7 bases matching TRBD1. The germline gives CDR1 SGHRS, CDR2 YFSETQ. This CDR3 has 15 residues. V shed 0 bases, J shed 4 bases, and the junction held 4 bases outside the gene matches. The DNA of the CDR3 is TGCGCCAGCAGCTTGGAGGGGGCGGAGAATCAGCCCCAGCATTTT. Its protein product is CASSLEGAENQPQHF.

This clone was seen just once. The chain links TRBV15 to TRBJ2-3; TRBD1 or TRBD2 may be the D gene (5 bases each). V lost 0 bases and J lost 11, with 12 bases in between. The V gene's germline CDR1 is LNHNV and CDR2 YYDKDF (reference sequence). This CDR3 spans 13 amino acids. The CDR3 DNA follows: TGTGCCACCAGCAGAGACTCGACGAGGGGGCAGTATTTT. It translates to CATSRDSTRGQYF.

The CDR3 region is CASSSERGATYEQYF. In nucleotides, the CDR3 is TGTGCCAGCAGCTCGGAGCGGGGTGCAACCTACGAGCAGTACTTC. This chain joins TRBV7-2 and TRBJ2-5; 7 bases are a match to TRBD2. With the DNA end fitting TRBJ2-7 better, the J assignment may be wrong. The CDR3 sequence is 15 residues long. Looked up from germline, CDR1 is SGHTA and CDR2 is FQGNSA.

This clone is medium-sized within its sample. V is TRBV4-3 and J is TRBJ1-4; 10 positions agree with TRBD1. Germline values: CDR1 LGHNA, CDR2 YSLEER. This CDR3 is 16 amino acids long. The ends lost 3 bases at V and 8 bases at J; junction bases unmatched: 9. The CDR3 reads CASSHDRGRGWEKLFF. In nucleotides, the CDR3 is TGCGCCAGCAGCCACGACAGGGGGCGGGGTTGGGAAAAACTGTTTTTT.